The table lists the clone carrying this TCR beta chain with a few counts. Some clones are missing from TCRdb's copy, which holds only in-frame ones; the method was immunoSEQ multiplex PCR. Here the sample spans over 55,000 clones, 65% to 85% being singletons. This sample was included in a study of OX40 agonist ivuxolimab in advanced cancers. Study-wide background: Intravenous ivuxolimab was administered to patients every 2 weeks at 0.01 to 10 mg/kg.

This CDR3 region has 12 residues. Germline loops: CDR1 MNHEY, CDR2 SVGAGI. The V end lost 5 bases, the J end lost 8 bases, and 12 bases lay between the germline ends. This clonotype was obtained from an adult with an advanced solid tumor such as melanoma, head and neck, liver or kidney cancer. This specimen was CD4+ or CD8+ T cells sorted from blood, taken in a trial of the OX40 agonist ivuxolimab. V usage is TRBV6-5 and J usage is TRBJ1-2; D is undetermined. The CDR3 sequence is CASSDTPRGYTF. Written as DNA, the CDR3 is TGTGCCAGCAGTGATACACCCCGAGGCTACACCTTC.